This TCR beta chain was sequenced for a study of blood T cell repertoires in COVID-19 (TCRdb year 2020). The study in broad terms: Samples from collaborators originated in the United States, Italy and Spain and spanned both the acute and convalescent phases of COVID-19. The material from the prospective study consisted of cDNA or gDNA derived from T cells, B-cell-depleted T cells, or PBMCs. Deeply sampled blood TCRbeta repertoires from subjects exposed to, actively infected with, or recovered from COVID-19 were included in the dataset. The repertoires were made available in a free public database intended to serve as a resource for research on the immune response to SARS-CoV-2. The samples were drawn from the first 160 participants of the ongoing ImmuneRACE study and from roughly 1,300 subjects provided by 6 global collaborators. Sample metadata almost always included a de-identified subject ID, COVID-19 status, age in years and sex. Where HLA class I and class II types were available, the types were taken from metadata supplied by the sample provider, not from assay-based typing. Overall study results and their limits: The amount of clinical and demographic metadata varied by source and participant and was provided uncurated.

At the junction V is shortened by 5 bases and J by 9 bases; bases outside the gene matches: 16. CDR1 SGHNT and CDR2 YENEEA are derived from the germline V gene. The CDR3 goes from the cysteine to the phenylalanine over 17 residues. Only CDR3 DNA is held: 51 bases, read in frame from base 1. On this clone: Its cognate antigen has yet to be identified. Per-base qualities were not stored, and no clone one base away is much larger.

TCRbeta CDR3 regions were amplified from genomic DNA by means of the immunoSEQ Assay, a bias-controlled multiplex PCR. Under the source paper's analysis protocol: Nucleated cell counts per sample were estimated from amplification of reference gene primers within the assay. Sequence reads were collapsed and filtered to measure the absolute abundance of every unique TCRbeta CDR3 rearrangement. Productive Simpson clonality was computed per sample as the square root of Simpson's diversity index over productive rearrangements. Sourced from immuneACCESS, this table was stored by TCRdb with only in-frame sequences that have V and J called. A share of the clones is absent; for the studies checked, an unresolved V gene accounts for under half, and the remainder has no known explanation. That table gives V, J and clone size, and the DNA gave D and trimming. Across this sample there are some 260,000 clones, with roughly nine tenths seen only once. The ten largest make up under 4% of the sample.

Whole blood was collected in K2EDTA tubes by collaborating institutions according to the institutions' own protocols. For TCRbeta analysis, collaborators shipped samples as frozen whole blood, isolated PBMCs, or DNA extracted from either of those sample types. This clonotype was sampled from a man aged 18-30 years with active or convalescent COVID-19. Sequencing was done on a sample of peripheral blood. The chain employs TRBV11-3 and TRBJ2-1, with TRBD2 matching 10 junction bases. The DNA reads TGTGCCAGCAGCGCCCCTATTGAGCGGGGGGGCCGCGGTGAGCAGTTCTTC. Translated, it reads CASSAPIERGGRGEQFF.